These 29 T cell receptor beta chains were all obtained from the same sample, sequenced in a study of blood T cell repertoires in COVID-19. The assay was immunoSEQ multiplex PCR, and TCRdb's table has in-frame clones only and misses some. The sample gives 350,000 to 400,000 clones, around nine tenths of which show up once; about 1.2% is in the top ten. The sample consisted of PBMCs or T cells enriched from blood (not recorded which). The receptor set was obtained from a woman between 18 and 30 years old who had recovered from COVID-19.

The V call is TRBV28, the J call TRBJ1-1, with D tentatively TRBD1 (6 bases). The CDR3 runs to 14 residues. V was shortened by 2 bases and J by 4 bases, with 11 bases between the two germline ends. Germline V lookup: CDR1 MDHEN, CDR2 SYDVKM. CDR3 region: CASSLEPRGTEAFF. DNA of the CDR3: TGTGCCAGCAGTTTAGAACCCAGGGGCACTGAAGCTTTCTTT.

J is TRBJ1-5 and V is TRBV24-1; maybe TRBD1 (6 bases). V dropped 9 bases and J dropped 5 bases, with 13 bases sitting between them. The germline V gene has CDR1 KGHDR and CDR2 SFDVKD. The CDR3 contains 13 residues. The CDR3 sequence: CATQGQLDQPQHF. CDR3 nucleotide sequence: TGTGCCACCCAAGGACAGCTGGATCAGCCCCAGCATTTT.

A word on this clone: Within the sample, other DNA sequences also encode this same CDR3. The J gene is TRBJ2-6, the V gene TRBV7-3, with D hard to call. Looked up from germline, CDR1 is SGHTA and CDR2 is FQGTGA. V was shortened by 0 bases and J by 8 bases, with 14 bases between the two germline ends. This CDR3 has 16 amino acids. The CDR3 spells CASSLTTEPGTNVLTF. In DNA, the CDR3 is TGTGCCAGCAGCTTAACGACCGAACCGGGTACCAACGTCCTGACTTTC. Filled out from reference TRBV7-3 and TRBJ2-6, the complete variable domain reads GAGVSQTPSNKVTEKGKYVELRCDPISGHTALYWYRQSLGQGPEFLIYFQGTGAADDSGLPNDRFFAVRPEGSVSTLKIQRTERGDSAVYLCASSLTTEPGTNVLTFGAGSRLTVL.

The chain recombines TRBV12-3 or TRBV12-4 with TRBJ1-2; TRBD1 matches 10 bases. V was pared by 6 bases and J by 7 bases, with 5 bases of the junction left unmatched. The CDR3 length is 13 residues. CDR3 coding DNA: TGTGCCAGCAGCAGACAGGGGGCGAGTGGCTACACCTTC. Its protein product is CASSRQGASGYTF.

This clone was detected only a few times. V gene TRBV25-1 combines with J gene TRBJ2-7; perhaps TRBD2 as D (5 bases). Trimming left V 2 bases short and J 2 bases short, with 10 bases between. Germline CDR1 reads MGHDK; CDR2 reads SYGVNS. The CDR3 sequence is 14 residues long. CDR3 amino acids: CASSEQASPYEQYF. In nucleotides, the CDR3 is TGTGCCAGCAGTGAACAGGCTAGCCCCTACGAGCAGTACTTC.

The chain employs TRBV3-1 (or the pseudogene TRBV3-2) and TRBJ1-6; D is unresolved. From germline, CDR1 is LGHDT and CDR2 YNNKEL (reference sequence). The V end lost 1 base, the J end lost 11 bases, and 12 bases lay between the germline ends. CDR3 length equals 14 residues. The CDR3 sequence: CASSQGLGPTPLHF. DNA of the CDR3: TGTGCCAGCAGCCAAGGATTGGGCCCTACACCCCTCCACTTT.

CDR3 sequence: CASSPDFLSNQPQHF. The CDR3 DNA reads TGCGCCAGCAGCCCGGACTTTTTGAGCAATCAGCCCCAGCATTTT. The J gene is TRBJ1-5, the V gene TRBV5-1; D remains unclear. V lost 4 bases and J 1 base, leaving 12 bases between the germline ends. Germline V gene sequence: CDR1 SGHRS, CDR2 YFSETQ. This CDR3 spans 15 amino acids.

This clone was seen a single time. Here the CDR3 reads CASSQEKGVSSYEQYF. The CDR3 nucleotides are TGTGCCAGCAGCCAAGAGAAGGGAGTGAGCTCCTACGAGCAGTACTTC. V usage is TRBV3-1 (or the pseudogene TRBV3-2) and J usage is TRBJ2-7, with D maybe TRBD2 (5 bases). Trimming left V 0 bases short and J 0 bases short, with 12 bases between. This CDR3 has 16 residues. Germline V gene lookup returns CDR1 LGHDT and CDR2 YNNKEL (reference sequence).

The V and J genes are TRBV7-6 and TRBJ2-7; 8 bases align to TRBD1. Trimming at V came to 5 bases and at J to 0 bases, leaving 3 bases not matched to a gene. CDR1 is SGHVS, CDR2 FNYEAQ, per germline. The CDR3 loop spans 14 amino acids. This CDR3 is CASSAGTGSYEQYF. CDR3 nucleotide sequence: TGTGCCAGCAGCGCTGGGACAGGCTCCTACGAGCAGTACTTC.

V gene TRBV27 combines with J gene TRBJ2-3, with D possibly being TRBD1 (5 bases). This CDR3 comprises 15 residues. V was clipped by 4 bases and J by 2 bases, with 13 bases between them. The germline V gene encodes CDR1 MNHEY and CDR2 SMNVEV (reference sequence). The CDR3 DNA reads as TGTGCCAGCAGTTCGGACACAAAAGACACAGATACGCAGTATTTT. Translated: CASSSDTKDTDTQYF.

The V gene is TRBV6-4, the J gene TRBJ2-3, with unresolved D. Germline lookup yields CDR1 MRHNA and CDR2 SNTAGT. Trimming stripped 3 bases from V and 0 bases from J, with 7 bases between. The CDR3 contains 14 residues. The CDR3 reads CASSERWSTDTQYF. As DNA, the CDR3 is TGTGCCAGCAGTGAACGGTGGAGCACAGATACGCAGTATTTT.

This clone came up once. The chain carries TRBV3-1 (or the pseudogene TRBV3-2) and TRBJ2-7; TRBD1 matches 11 bases. With 0 bases clipped from V and 2 bases from J, the junction kept 3 bases outside the gene matches. CDR1 and CDR2 (germline): LGHDT, YNNKEL (reference sequence). The CDR3 is 16 residues long. The CDR3 region has the DNA TGTGCCAGCAGCCAAGATCCGGGACAGGGGGCCTACGAGCAGTACTTC. The encoded protein is CASSQDPGQGAYEQYF.

The rearrangement links TRBV27 to TRBJ1-6; TRBD1 agrees at 7 bases. After removal of 3 bases from V and 6 bases from J, the junction contained 11 bases not matched to a gene. Germline V CDR1 and CDR2: MNHEY, SMNVEV (reference sequence). The CDR3 is made up of 17 amino acids. CDR3 DNA: TGTGCCAGCAGTTTCGCCCCCCCAACAGGGGCTAATTCACCCCTCCACTTT. This sequence encodes CASSFAPPTGANSPLHF.

This chain connects TRBV2 to TRBJ2-7, with 13 bases that match TRBD2. Germline V gene data show CDR1 as SNHLY and CDR2 as FYNNEI. This CDR3 is 14 amino acids long. V gave up 0 bases and J gave up 7 bases; unmatched junction bases: 0. In DNA, the CDR3 is TGTGCCAGCAGTGAAGCGGGACTAGCGGGGGAGCAGTACTTC. This codes for CASSEAGLAGEQYF. Looking up the rest from reference TRBV2 and TRBJ2-7 gives the full variable domain: EPEVTQTPSHQVTQMGQEVILRCVPISNHLYFYWYRQILGQKVEFLVSFYNNEISEKSEIFDDQFSVERPDGSNFTLKIRSTKLEDSAMYFCASSEAGLAGEQYFGPGTRLTVT.

J is TRBJ1-1 and V is TRBV5-1; 7 bases match TRBD1. The CDR3 has 16 residues. In germline, CDR1 is SGHRS, CDR2 YFSETQ. V lost 4 bases to trimming and J lost 1 base; unmatched junction nucleotides: 10. DNA for the CDR3: TGCGCCAGCAGCAGCCTTACAGGGGTCCCGAACACTGAAGCTTTCTTT. It encodes CASSSLTGVPNTEAFF. Filled out from reference TRBV5-1 and TRBJ1-1, the complete variable domain reads KAGVTQTPRYLIKTRGQQVTLSCSPISGHRSVSWYQQTPGQGLQFLFEYFSETQRNKGNFPGRFSGRQFSNSRSEMNVSTLELGDSALYLCASSSLTGVPNTEAFFGQGTRLTVV.

The chain combines TRBV5-1 with TRBJ2-1; TRBD2 matches 7 bases. The V gene end was trimmed by 4 bases and the J gene end by 10 bases; junction bases not matched to a gene: 17. CDR1 and CDR2 (germline): SGHRS, YFSETQ. The CDR3 sequence is 16 residues long. The CDR3 DNA follows: TGCGCCAGCAGCCGGAACGGACTAGGTTCCCCAGAAGAGCAGTTCTTC. Encoded protein: CASSRNGLGSPEEQFF.

The chain employs TRBV4-1 and TRBJ1-5; possibly TRBD1 for D (5 bases). Trimming took 1 base from V and 7 from J, leaving 8 bases between them. This CDR3 has 13 residues. Germline V gives CDR1 MGHRA, CDR2 YSYEKL. The CDR3 sequence: CASSQAGGQPQHF. The CDR3 DNA reads as TGCGCCAGCAGCCAAGCGGGGGGACAGCCCCAGCATTTT.

The chain joins TRBV4-1 to TRBJ2-1; 10 bases agree with TRBD1. V shed 1 base, J shed 12 bases, and the junction held 9 bases outside the gene matches. Germline V gene lookup returns CDR1 MGHRA and CDR2 YSYEKL. The CDR3 has 15 residues. The CDR3 DNA reads TGCGCCAGCAGCCAAGTCGGGACAGGGGAAAACGGGCAGTTCTTC. It specifies CASSQVGTGENGQFF.

The chain joins TRBV15 to TRBJ2-3, with 10 bases lining up with TRBD2. The trim removed 2 bases at V and 1 base at J, leaving 6 bases unmatched. CDR3 length: 17 residues. The germline V gene has CDR1 LNHNV and CDR2 YYDKDF (reference sequence). The CDR3 loop is CATSRPLGLAGTDTQYF. CDR3 in DNA: TGTGCCACCAGCAGACCCCTCGGACTAGCGGGCACAGATACGCAGTATTTT.

The rearrangement links TRBV28 to TRBJ1-5, with D maybe TRBD1 (5 bases). The CDR3 runs 15 residues. V shed 5 bases and J shed 9 bases, with 20 bases lying between them. CDR1 and CDR2 from the germline V gene are MDHEN and SYDVKM. CDR3 nucleotide sequence: TGTGCCAGCAGTCGAGGGGTCGGGAGCTTGTGGCCCCAGCATTTT. Translating gives CASSRGVGSLWPQHF.

The chain links TRBV18 to TRBJ2-4, with TRBD1 matching over 9 bases. The germline V gene has CDR1 KGHSH and CDR2 LQKENI. The J segment lost 0 bases and the V segment lost 0 bases, leaving 9 bases of the junction unmatched. The CDR3 runs 19 residues. The CDR3 DNA sequence: TGTGCCAGCTCACCACCGTGGGACAGGGTATTACTAGCCAAAAACATTCAGTACTTC. Amino acid sequence: CASSPPWDRVLLAKNIQYF.

The chain is built from TRBV5-8 and TRBJ1-6; D remains unclear. Per the germline V gene, CDR1 is SGHTS and CDR2 is YDEGEE. V lost 7 bases to trimming and J lost 14 bases, with 16 bases between them. The CDR3 is made up of 12 amino acids. DNA for the CDR3: TGTGCCAGCTATAGGGAGGGTTGGGCCCTCCACTTT. Translating gives CASYREGWALHF.

The chain has TRBV7-3 and TRBJ2-1; TRBD1 agrees at 9 bases. This CDR3 has 18 residues. Per germline, CDR1 SGHTA and CDR2 FQGTGA. With 5 bases clipped from V and 0 bases from J, the junction kept 11 bases outside the gene matches. DNA of the CDR3: TGTGCCAGCAGCCCGAACCGGGACAGGGTTCGCTCCTACAATGAGCAGTTCTTC. Its protein is CASSPNRDRVRSYNEQFF.

V is TRBV6-2 or TRBV6-3 and J is TRBJ2-7; D might be TRBD1 (5 bases). Trimming took off 4 bases at V and 5 bases at J, with 21 bases between the two ends. The CDR3 is made up of 16 amino acids. Germline loops: CDR1 MNHEY, CDR2 SVGEGT. The CDR3 nucleotides are TGTGCCAGCAGTTCCACAATCGACAGCTCCCTCCACGAGCAGTACTTC. Translation: CASSSTIDSSLHEQYF.

The chain uses TRBV27 and TRBJ2-2, with D tentatively TRBD2 (5 bases). CDR1 is MNHEY and CDR2 is SMNVEV in the germline V gene (reference sequence). This CDR3 is built from 14 residues. Trimming cost V 7 bases and J 6 bases, with 15 bases left between them. The CDR3, as DNA: TGTGCCAGCACGGTGGGAGTACCACCCGGGGAGCTGTTTTTT. Its protein is CASTVGVPPGELFF.

A note on this clone: An end of the junction does not agree with germline; a read error may underlie this. The chain recombines TRBV7-2 with TRBJ1-2; tentative D call: TRBD1 (5 bases). This CDR3 has 12 residues. Germline V lookup: CDR1 SGHTA, CDR2 FQGNSA. The CDR3 DNA sequence: TGTGCCAGCAGCTTACCCCCAGGAGGGGTTTTCTTC. Translating gives CASSLPPGGVFF.

This clone was recorded a few times. The rearrangement joins TRBV5-4 to TRBJ2-7; 7 bases align to TRBD1. J gave up 2 bases and V 5 bases, and 4 bases lay outside the gene matches. Germline CDR1 is SGHNT and CDR2 is YYREEE (reference sequence). The CDR3 is made up of 13 amino acids. The CDR3 DNA is TGTGCCAGCAGTCCCGGGACAGCCTACGAGCAGTACTTC. Its protein product is CASSPGTAYEQYF.

CDR3 in amino acids: CASSLGTGAQRNQPQHF. As DNA, the CDR3 is TGCGCCAGCAGCTTGGGGACAGGGGCACAGCGCAATCAGCCCCAGCATTTT. This chain joins TRBV5-1 and TRBJ1-5; 9 nucleotides agree with TRBD1. V lost 0 bases to trimming and J lost 2 bases; unmatched junction nucleotides: 6. The CDR3 runs to 17 residues. Germline-derived CDR1 and CDR2 are SGHRS and YFSETQ.

The V gene is TRBV12-2, the J gene TRBJ1-3; the tabulated D call, TRBD1, remains unverified against the DNA. TRBV12-2 is shown as a pseudogene. CDR3 length: 19 amino acids. The CDR3 region is CASRSEPGTAKASGNTIYF. DNA of the CDR3: TGTGCAAGTCGCTCGGAACCTGGGACAGCAAAAGCCTCTGGAAACACCATATATTTT.